This record concerns one T cell receptor beta chain sequence. This sample was taken from a study of blood T cell repertoires in COVID-19. The assay was immunoSEQ multiplex PCR, and TCRdb's table has in-frame clones only and misses some. The sample consists of a few hundred thousand clones, roughly 86% of them appearing once. After removal of 5 bases from V and 1 base from J, the junction contained 5 bases not matched to a gene. This CDR3 region has 15 residues. Germline-derived CDR1 and CDR2 are LNHDA and SQIVND (reference sequence). V and J are TRBV19 and TRBJ1-2; TRBD1 matches 9 bases. The sequence was collected from a middle-aged man who had recovered from COVID-19. Sequencing input: peripheral blood. CDR3 residues: CASSPRTGDNYGYTF. The CDR3 nucleotides are TGTGCCAGTAGTCCGAGGACAGGGGATAACTATGGCTACACCTTC.